This T cell receptor (beta chain) was obtained from a study of shared clonotypes between healthy human individuals. Trimming took off 1 base at V and 5 bases at J, with 12 bases between the two ends. Germline-derived CDR1 and CDR2 are SGHDT and YYEEEE. This CDR3 contains 14 residues. The table came from immunoSEQ multiplex PCR; TCRdb's copy has only in-frame clones and leaves some out. The sample comprises hundreds of thousands of clones, around 74% of which are singletons, and roughly 1.7% rests with the top ten. The J gene is TRBJ1-1, the V gene TRBV5-6, with D tentatively TRBD1 (5 bases). The specimen sequenced was memory CD4+ T cells sorted from blood. This sample's subset: CD45RA-negative fraction. The sequence came from a young woman in good health. The CDR3 here is CASSLRVGGTEAFF. The CDR3 DNA sequence: TGTGCCAGCAGCTTGAGGGTCGGGGGAACTGAAGCTTTCTTT.